The 32 T cell receptor beta chains below all came from one sample that was sequenced in a study of cytomegalovirus exposure and HLA in healthy donors. The PCR used 60 Vbeta and 13 Jbeta primers. Libraries were prepared by immunoSEQ multiplex PCR; TCRdb keeps only in-frame clonotypes and omits some of them. The repertoire holds roughly 150,000 clones, with around three quarters as singletons. Sequencing was performed on PBMCs. These receptors were collected from a male donor in good health and CMV-seronegative.

In this sample, this clone turned up a few times. The V and J genes are TRBV29-1 and TRBJ1-5; 8 bases map to TRBD1. Per the germline V gene, CDR1 is SQVTM and CDR2 is ANQGSEA. After removal of 6 bases from V and 5 bases from J, the junction contained 6 bases not matched to a gene. The length of the CDR3 is 13 residues. CDR3 nucleotide sequence: TGCAGCGTAACGACAGGGGCTTATCAGCCCCAGCATTTT. Translating gives CSVTTGAYQPQHF.

The chain's CDR3 is CATSRVYGGESVYNEQFF. The CDR3 DNA is TGTGCCACCAGCAGAGTCTATGGAGGGGAGTCGGTTTACAATGAGCAGTTCTTC. This chain connects TRBV15 to TRBJ2-1; tentative D call: TRBD2 (6 bases). CDR3 length: 18 residues. The germline V and J ends were trimmed by 1 base and 4 bases, with 20 bases remaining between them. Germline V gene data show CDR1 as LNHNV and CDR2 as YYDKDF (reference sequence).

V gene TRBV7-2 combines with J gene TRBJ1-3; D gene unclear. Per the germline V gene, CDR1 is SGHTA and CDR2 is FQGNSA. V was clipped by 1 base and J by 0 bases, with 10 bases between them. The CDR3 sequence is 16 residues long. CDR3 nucleotide sequence: TGTGCCAGCAGCTTAGGGCGTCCTAGCTCTGGAAACACCATATATTTT. This sequence encodes CASSLGRPSSGNTIYF. The variable domain in full, with the rest retrieved from reference TRBV7-2 and TRBJ1-3, is GAGVSQSPSNKVTEKGKDVELRCDPISGHTALYWYRQSLGQGLEFLIYFQGNSAPDKSGLPSDRFSAERTGGSVSTLTIQRTQQEDSAVYLCASSLGRPSSGNTIYFGEGSWLTVV.

This chain uses TRBV27 with TRBJ1-2, with D possibly matching TRBD1 (6 bases). The germline V and J ends were trimmed by 6 bases and 3 bases, with 14 bases remaining between them. Germline CDR1 and CDR2: MNHEY and SMNVEV (reference sequence). This CDR3 region has 14 residues. CDR3: CASSSRQAYYGYTF. In DNA form, the CDR3 reads TGTGCCAGCAGCTCCAGACAGGCCTACTATGGCTACACCTTC.

The V and J genes are TRBV9 and TRBJ2-5, with a tentative D call TRBD2 (6 bases). CDR1 SGDLS and CDR2 YYNGEE come from the germline V gene. Trimming took 3 bases from V and 5 from J, leaving 17 bases between them. The CDR3 is 15 residues long. The CDR3 reads CASSGGGAGAETQYF. For the CDR3, the DNA is TGTGCCAGCAGCGGTGGCGGGGCCGGAGCGGAGACCCAGTACTTC.

The chain has TRBV30 and TRBJ1-5; the D gene is possibly TRBD1 (5 bases). The germline V gene has CDR1 GTSNPN and CDR2 SVGIG (reference sequence). The CDR3 loop spans 13 amino acids. Trimming removed 3 bases from V and 4 bases from J, with 10 bases in between. In nucleotides, the CDR3 is TGTGCCTGGAGCAACCGGGGGAATCAGCCCCAGCATTTT. Translation gives CAWSNRGNQPQHF. Using reference TRBV30 and TRBJ1-5 for the parts outside the CDR3, the full variable domain is SQTIHQWPATLVQPVGSPLSLECTVEGTSNPNLYWYRQAAGRGLQLLFYSVGIGQISSEVPQNLSASRPQDRQFILSSKKLLLSDSGFYLCAWSNRGNQPQHFGDGTRLSIL.

The J gene is TRBJ1-3, the V gene TRBV9, with 12 bases that match TRBD1. V gave up 0 bases and J gave up 5 bases; unmatched junction bases: 3. The V gene's germline CDR1 is SGDLS and CDR2 YYNGEE. The CDR3 totals 16 residues. The CDR3 spells CASSVDGTGGRNTIYF. The CDR3, as DNA: TGTGCCAGCAGCGTAGACGGGACAGGGGGCAGAAACACCATATATTTT.

This clone was observed once. The CDR3 is CASSYLGLAGDEQYF. CDR3 DNA: TGTGCCAGCAGTTACCTGGGACTAGCGGGAGACGAGCAGTACTTC. This chain connects TRBV6-5 to TRBJ2-7, with 14 positions matching TRBD2. The CDR3 loop spans 15 amino acids. CDR1 is MNHEY and CDR2 is SVGAGI in the germline V gene. Trimming cost V 2 bases and J 5 bases; bases outside gene matches: 2.

The V call is TRBV7-9, the J call TRBJ2-5; 7 bases line up with TRBD2. Germline V gives CDR1 SEHNR, CDR2 FQNEAQ (reference sequence). J lost 6 bases, V lost 1 base, and 14 bases had no gene match. The CDR3 has 17 amino acids. Written as DNA, the CDR3 is TGTGCCAGCAGCTTAGTCTCCGGGGAGGGACTGGGCCAGACCCAGTACTTC. Encoded protein: CASSLVSGEGLGQTQYF.

The rearrangement links TRBV2 to TRBJ1-3; D perhaps matches TRBD1 (5 bases). The CDR3 totals 14 residues. Trimming cost V 6 bases and J 1 base, with 10 bases left between them. The germline V gene has CDR1 SNHLY and CDR2 FYNNEI. The CDR3 here is CASSLGGSGNTIYF. The CDR3 DNA is TGTGCCAGCAGCCTCGGGGGGTCTGGAAACACCATATATTTT.

This sequence joins TRBV2 and TRBJ1-6; D gene unclear. Germline-derived CDR1 and CDR2 are SNHLY and FYNNEI. The CDR3 length is 15 residues. The ends were cut back, 1 base at V and 8 bases at J, with 12 bases in the middle. Here the CDR3 reads CASSEGTVFYSPLHF. CDR3 nucleotide sequence: TGTGCCAGCAGTGAAGGCACAGTATTCTATTCACCCCTCCACTTT. The entire variable domain, with the rest obtained from reference TRBV2 and TRBJ1-6, is as follows: EPEVTQTPSHQVTQMGQEVILRCVPISNHLYFYWYRQILGQKVEFLVSFYNNEISEKSEIFDDQFSVERPDGSNFTLKIRSTKLEDSAMYFCASSEGTVFYSPLHFGNGTRLTVT.

The CDR3: CASSLTLNTGELFF. The CDR3 region has the DNA TGCGCCAGCAGCTTGACATTGAACACCGGGGAGCTGTTTTTT. The genes are TRBV5-1 and TRBJ2-2; D gene unclear. Trimming stripped 1 base from V and 1 base from J, with 5 bases between. The CDR3 has 14 amino acids. CDR1 and CDR2 (germline): SGHRS, YFSETQ.

V usage is TRBV5-1 and J usage is TRBJ2-7; 11 bases are shared with TRBD2. The CDR3 length is 17 residues. Germline trimming cut 4 bases from V and 2 bases from J; bases unmatched to any gene: 11. Germline V gene data show CDR1 as SGHRS and CDR2 as YFSETQ. The CDR3 nucleotides read TGCGCCAGCAGCGTGGGACTAGCGGAGGTGGGGGCCTACGAGCAGTACTTC. Translation: CASSVGLAEVGAYEQYF.

The chain joins TRBV6-6 to TRBJ1-5; 7 bases line up with TRBD1. CDR3 size: 16 residues. The V and J ends lost 2 bases and 6 bases, in that order; junction bases with no gene match: 10. Germline V CDR1 and CDR2: MNHNY, SVGAGI (reference sequence). The CDR3 is CASSYTLTGSSQPQHF. For the CDR3, the DNA is TGTGCCAGCAGTTACACCCTGACAGGGAGTAGTCAGCCCCAGCATTTT.

CDR3 in DNA: TGTGCCAGCTCACTCGGACAGGGGGAACAGCCCCAGCATTTT. It yields the protein CASSLGQGEQPQHF. The chain recombines TRBV18 with TRBJ1-5, with TRBD1 matching 10 bases. Germline loops: CDR1 KGHSH, CDR2 LQKENI. This CDR3 region has 14 residues. V lost 4 bases, J lost 7 bases, and 4 bases stayed unmatched. The whole variable domain, remainder taken from reference TRBV18 and TRBJ1-5, is NAGVMQNPRHLVRRRGQEARLRCSPMKGHSHVYWYRQLPEEGLKFMVYLQKENIIDESGMPKERFSAEFPKEGPSILRIQQVVRGDSAAYFCASSLGQGEQPQHFGDGTRLSIL.

The rearrangement joins TRBV4-3 to TRBJ2-7, with a tentative D call TRBD2 (5 bases). CDR3 length: 15 amino acids. Germline values: CDR1 LGHNA, CDR2 YSLEER. V was cut by 4 bases and J by 5 bases, with 18 bases left in between. The CDR3 protein is CASSLRLSPWHEQYF. CDR3 sequence (DNA): TGCGCCAGCAGCCTTCGACTATCACCTTGGCACGAGCAGTACTTC.

V and J are TRBV7-6 and TRBJ2-7; 12 nucleotides match TRBD1. The junction had 7 bases not matched to a gene; V was cut back by 5 bases and J by 5 bases. This CDR3 has 15 residues. Germline CDR1 SGHVS, CDR2 FNYEAQ. CDR3 coding DNA: TGTGCCAGCAGCCCCCGGGGACAGGGGGCCGACGAGCAGTACTTC. Translating gives CASSPRGQGADEQYF.

The chain uses TRBV6-4 and TRBJ2-1; possible D gene TRBD2, 7 bases. Trimming took 4 bases from V and 8 from J, leaving 18 bases between them. Per the germline V gene, CDR1 is MRHNA and CDR2 is SNTAGT. CDR3 length equals 15 residues. CDR3 sequence (DNA): TGTGCCAGCAGTGTCTGGGGGAGGGCAGGGGATGAGCAGTTCTTC. Translation: CASSVWGRAGDEQFF.

This clone was seen only a few times. The chain has TRBV6-4 and TRBJ2-2, with TRBD1 as a possible D gene (5 bases). There are 13 residues in the CDR3. V lost 5 bases and J lost 1, with 5 bases in between. Germline V CDR1 and CDR2: MRHNA, SNTAGT. CDR3 bases: TGTGCCAGCAGTACAGGGAACACCGGGGAGCTGTTTTTT. It translates to CASSTGNTGELFF.

This chain joins TRBV10-3 and TRBJ2-7; D unclear. The CDR3 has 11 residues. The germline V gene has CDR1 ENHRY and CDR2 SYGVKD. Trimming pared 3 bases from V and 6 bases from J, leaving 6 bases between. CDR3 sequence reads: CAISEAGEQYF. Here the CDR3 DNA reads TGTGCCATCAGTGAAGCAGGCGAGCAGTACTTC.

J is TRBJ2-4 and V is TRBV10-3, with 7 bases lining up with TRBD1. The J segment lost 0 bases and the V segment lost 10 bases, leaving 6 bases of the junction unmatched. This CDR3 has 14 residues. Germline CDR1 is ENHRY and CDR2 is SYGVKD. The CDR3 bases are TGTGCCACCACAGGGGAAATAGCCAAAAACATTCAGTACTTC. Its translation is CATTGEIAKNIQYF.

The chain joins TRBV5-4 to TRBJ2-7; 10 bases line up with TRBD2. Germline loops: CDR1 SGHNT, CDR2 YYREEE (reference sequence). CDR3 length: 16 residues. The trim removed 0 bases at V and 4 bases at J, leaving 7 bases unmatched. The CDR3, as DNA: TGTGCCAGCAGCTTGGGTCAACTAGCGGGAAAATACGAGCAGTACTTC. This translates into CASSLGQLAGKYEQYF.

This clone has just a few counts. The chain links TRBV4-1 to TRBJ2-5; D gene ambiguous. The V and J ends lost 0 bases and 6 bases respectively, with 11 bases between them. Germline V gene lookup returns CDR1 MGHRA and CDR2 YSYEKL. This CDR3 is 14 amino acids long. As DNA, the CDR3 is TGCGCCAGCAGCCAAGATCCAGCAGGAAAGACCCAGTACTTC. Encoded protein: CASSQDPAGKTQYF.

This clone was detected once. The chain recombines TRBV20-1 with TRBJ2-1; D is unclear. V lost 0 bases and J lost 5, with 2 bases in between. Germline assignment: CDR1 DFQATT and CDR2 SNEGSKA (reference sequence). The CDR3 has 11 residues. For the CDR3, the DNA is TGCAGTGCTAGAGACGACAATGAGCAGTTCTTC. The encoded protein is CSARDDNEQFF.

The rearrangement joins TRBV2 to TRBJ1-2; 9 bases line up with TRBD1. Germline assignment: CDR1 SNHLY and CDR2 FYNNEI. CDR3 length equals 15 residues. With V trimmed by 7 bases and J by 0 bases, 6 bases remained unmatched. The CDR3 DNA sequence: TGTGCCAGCATGGGACAGGGTAGGGCTAACTATGGCTACACCTTC. This gives the protein CASMGQGRANYGYTF.

The V call is TRBV6-6, the J call TRBJ2-1; D gene unclear. The CDR3 runs 13 residues. CDR1 and CDR2 from the germline V gene are MNHNY and SVGAGI (reference sequence). V shed 0 bases and J shed 7 bases, with 7 bases lying between them. The CDR3 sequence: CASSYSTENEQFF. CDR3 nucleotides: TGTGCCAGCAGTTACTCCACTGAAAATGAGCAGTTCTTC.

The chain uses TRBV9 and TRBJ2-5, with D tentatively TRBD2 (6 bases). CDR3 size: 13 residues. V dropped 3 bases and J dropped 4 bases, with 10 bases sitting between them. Germline assignment: CDR1 SGDLS and CDR2 YYNGEE. CDR3 sequence (DNA): TGTGCCAGCAGCGCTCGACTAGGAGAGACCCAGTACTTC. Its translation is CASSARLGETQYF. Full variable domain (outside the CDR3, taken from reference TRBV9 and TRBJ2-5): DSGVTQTPKHLITATGQRVTLRCSPRSGDLSVYWYQQSLDQGLQFLIQYYNGEERAKGNILERFSAQQFPDLHSELNLSSLELGDSALYFCASSARLGETQYFGPGTRLLVL.

This clone was seen more than once but under ten times. The chain has TRBV4-1 and TRBJ1-2; the match to TRBD1 covers 8 bases. Germline values: CDR1 MGHRA, CDR2 YSYEKL. V shed 2 bases, J shed 7 bases, and the junction held 9 bases outside the gene matches. The CDR3 sequence is 15 residues long. The CDR3 nucleotides read TGCGCCAGCAGCCAACCGGTGCAGGGGGCGGGTGGCTACACCTTC. This encodes CASSQPVQGAGGYTF.

V and J are TRBV5-1 and TRBJ2-5; 11 bases map to TRBD2. Trimming cost V 0 bases and J 5 bases; bases outside gene matches: 9. Germline loops: CDR1 SGHRS, CDR2 YFSETQ. This CDR3 spans 17 amino acids. The DNA of the CDR3 is TGCGCCAGCAGCTTGGAGACGCTAGCGGGAGGCTGGGAGACCCAGTACTTC. Its protein is CASSLETLAGGWETQYF.

The CDR3 DNA sequence: TGTGCCAGCACGGGACAGGGGATAGAGACCCAGTACTTC. Encoded protein: CASTGQGIETQYF. J is TRBJ2-5 and V is TRBV21-1; no DNA check was done on the table's D call, TRBD1. TRBV21-1 is a pseudogene. The CDR3 loop spans 13 amino acids.

V and J are TRBV6-1 and TRBJ1-2; D gene uncertain. Germline CDR1 and CDR2: MNHNS and SASEGT. Trimming pared 3 bases from V and 3 bases from J, leaving 8 bases between. The CDR3 is 13 amino acids. DNA for the CDR3: TGTGCCAGCAGTGATGAGAGCTACTATGGCTACACCTTC. The encoded protein is CASSDESYYGYTF.

This rearrangement joins TRBV10-3 to TRBJ1-5; D unclear. CDR1 ENHRY and CDR2 SYGVKD come from the germline V gene. The CDR3 consists of 14 residues. Trimming shortened V by 0 bases and J by 3 bases, and 6 bases separated the two germline ends. CDR3 nucleotides: TGTGCCATCAGTGAGTCCCAGAACAATCAGCCCCAGCATTTT. This encodes CAISESQNNQPQHF.